These 26 T cell receptor beta chains were all obtained from the same sample, sequenced in a study of immune cell composition in non-small cell lung cancer. Assay used: immunoSEQ multiplex PCR; TCRdb lists only in-frame clones, some missing. The table includes 2,500 to 3,000 clones, 65% to 75% detected once. Sequenced input: lung tumor tissue. The receptors stem from a human donor with non-small cell lung cancer.

V usage is TRBV6-5 and J usage is TRBJ1-1; D unclear. CDR1 and CDR2 from the germline V gene are MNHEY and SVGAGI. CDR3 size: 15 residues. Trimming removed 2 bases from V and 4 bases from J, with 14 bases in between. The CDR3 DNA follows: TGTGCCAGCAGTTACCAACCGAATGTGCGCACTGAAGCTTTCTTT. Translation gives CASSYQPNVRTEAFF.

The rearrangement joins TRBV6-6 to TRBJ1-5; 10 nucleotides align to TRBD1. V shed 8 bases and J 4 bases; nucleotides not matched to a gene: 8. Germline lookup yields CDR1 MNHNY and CDR2 SVGAGI (reference sequence). The CDR3 extends over 15 amino acids. This CDR3 reads CASRPGQGSNQPQHF. The CDR3 DNA is TGTGCCAGCCGACCGGGACAGGGGTCAAATCAGCCCCAGCATTTT.

This clone occurred a few times. The chain joins TRBV30 to TRBJ1-5, with D unresolved. CDR1 is GTSNPN and CDR2 is SVGIG in the germline V gene (reference sequence). Trimming removed 1 base from V and 5 bases from J, with 6 bases in between. The CDR3 runs 12 residues. CDR3 protein: CAWSERHQPQHF. In DNA, the CDR3 is TGTGCCTGGAGTGAGCGGCATCAGCCCCAGCATTTT.

The chain combines TRBV2 with TRBJ2-1; 10 bases map to TRBD1. The CDR3 spans 14 residues. Looked up from germline, CDR1 is SNHLY and CDR2 is FYNNEI. The ends lost 6 bases at V and 5 bases at J; junction bases unmatched: 4. The CDR3 loop is CASSRDRGHNEQFF. The CDR3 DNA reads as TGTGCCAGCAGCCGGGACAGGGGTCACAATGAGCAGTTCTTC. The variable domain in full, with the rest retrieved from reference TRBV2 and TRBJ2-1, is EPEVTQTPSHQVTQMGQEVILRCVPISNHLYFYWYRQILGQKVEFLVSFYNNEISEKSEIFDDQFSVERPDGSNFTLKIRSTKLEDSAMYFCASSRDRGHNEQFFGPGTRLTVL.

The chain joins TRBV15 to TRBJ1-1, with D perhaps matching TRBD1 (5 bases). V lost 0 bases and J 1 base, leaving 15 bases between the germline ends. Germline V gene sequence: CDR1 LNHNV, CDR2 YYDKDF (reference sequence). This CDR3 contains 17 residues. The CDR3 here is CATSRDRGRTGNTEAFF. CDR3 coding DNA: TGTGCCACCAGCAGAGATCGGGGGAGGACGGGGAACACTGAAGCTTTCTTT.

The chain links TRBV6-6 to TRBJ2-1; no clear D gene. Trimming took 4 bases from V and 2 from J, leaving 3 bases between them. Germline CDR1 reads MNHNY; CDR2 reads SVGAGI (reference sequence). This CDR3 is 12 amino acids long. The CDR3 region has the DNA TGTGCCAGCAGTTCAACCTACAATGAGCAGTTCTTC. Translated: CASSSTYNEQFF.

The chain links TRBV28 to TRBJ1-2, with 7 bases that match TRBD1. Per the germline V gene, CDR1 is MDHEN and CDR2 is SYDVKM. The CDR3 is made up of 13 amino acids. Trimming took 10 bases from V and 1 from J; bases not matched to a gene: 6. The CDR3: CATHRDSNYGYTF. The DNA for the CDR3 is TGTGCCACCCACCGGGACAGTAACTATGGCTACACCTTC.

The chain carries TRBV7-3 and TRBJ2-5; 7 nucleotides align to TRBD1. The CDR3 has 14 amino acids. CDR1 SGHTA and CDR2 FQGTGA come from the germline V gene. After removal of 2 bases from V and 5 bases from J, the junction contained 5 bases not matched to a gene. In nucleotides, the CDR3 is TGTGCCAGCAGCTTATCTGGCAGGGGGGAGACCCAGTACTTC. Residues: CASSLSGRGETQYF.

J is TRBJ2-3 and V is TRBV5-1; 7 nucleotides match TRBD1. There are 15 residues in the CDR3. In germline, CDR1 is SGHRS, CDR2 YFSETQ. Trimming cost V 2 bases and J 4 bases; bases outside gene matches: 7. The CDR3 loop reads CASSLSGQVADTQYF. CDR3 in DNA: TGCGCCAGCAGCTTATCAGGACAGGTAGCAGATACGCAGTATTTT. Together with reference TRBV5-1 and TRBJ2-3, the CDR3 gives the full variable domain: KAGVTQTPRYLIKTRGQQVTLSCSPISGHRSVSWYQQTPGQGLQFLFEYFSETQRNKGNFPGRFSGRQFSNSRSEMNVSTLELGDSALYLCASSLSGQVADTQYFGPGTRLTVL.

This clone has just a few counts. Other nucleotide sequences in the sample specify the same CDR3. The genes are TRBV19 and TRBJ2-5, with D unresolved. This CDR3 has 12 residues. The germline CDR1 and CDR2 sequences are LNHDA and SQIVND (reference sequence). The V end lost 1 base, the J end lost 5 bases, and 5 bases lay between the germline ends. The chain's CDR3 is CASSIAGETQYF. In DNA form, the CDR3 reads TGTGCCAGTAGTATAGCCGGGGAGACCCAGTACTTC.

The gene calls are TRBV2 and TRBJ2-5, with a weak D call TRBD2 (6 bases). Germline V gene data show CDR1 as SNHLY and CDR2 as FYNNEI. Trimming removed 9 bases at V and 5 bases at J, with 13 bases between. This CDR3 has 12 amino acids. The chain's CDR3 is CASKERGETQYF. CDR3 DNA: TGTGCCAGTAAAGAACGGGGGGAGACCCAGTACTTC.

The chain is built from TRBV5-1 and TRBJ1-6; 9 bases are shared with TRBD1. The length of the CDR3 is 15 residues. CDR1 is SGHRS, CDR2 YFSETQ, per germline. The V and J ends lost 4 bases and 6 bases, in that order; junction bases with no gene match: 5. In DNA, the CDR3 is TGCGCCAGCAGCATTGGACAGGGGATTAATTCACCCCTCCACTTT. Protein product: CASSIGQGINSPLHF.

In DNA, the CDR3 is TGTGCCAGCAGTCCCACCGGGGGTCGCACCGGGGAGCTGTTTTTT. Translated: CASSPTGGRTGELFF. This chain links TRBV27 with TRBJ2-2; D is perhaps TRBD2 (6 bases). The CDR3 spans 15 residues. Germline V gene sequence: CDR1 MNHEY, CDR2 SMNVEV (reference sequence). V shed 5 bases and J shed 4 bases, with 14 bases lying between them.

The J gene is TRBJ1-2, the V gene TRBV7-2; D gene unclear. The CDR3 covers 14 residues. Trimming removed 1 base at V and 7 bases at J, with 13 bases between. The germline V gene has CDR1 SGHTA and CDR2 FQGNSA. The CDR3 nucleotides are TGTGCCAGCAGCTTAGTCGCCGGCCAGCGTGGCTACACCTTC. Translating gives CASSLVAGQRGYTF.

The rearrangement uses TRBV7-9 and TRBJ1-4; 8 bases agree with TRBD1. CDR1 SEHNR and CDR2 FQNEAQ come from the germline V gene (reference sequence). The CDR3 has 15 residues. V lost 5 bases to trimming and J lost 8 bases; unmatched junction nucleotides: 10. The CDR3 nucleotides read TGTGCCAGCAGCCAGAGGACAGGGTCTATCGAAAAACTGTTTTTT. It codes for CASSQRTGSIEKLFF.

The gene calls are TRBV9 and TRBJ1-4, with 11 bases matching TRBD1. Germline V gene sequence: CDR1 SGDLS, CDR2 YYNGEE. CDR3 length equals 15 residues. V lost 3 bases and J lost 7; bases outside the gene matches: 5. The CDR3 DNA follows: TGTGCCAGCAGCGCAGGACAGGGGGCCGGTGAAAAACTGTTTTTT. It translates to CASSAGQGAGEKLFF.

J is TRBJ2-5 and V is TRBV6-5; TRBD2 is a possible D gene (5 bases). Trimming cost V 6 bases and J 1 base, with 12 bases left between them. The germline CDR1 and CDR2 sequences are MNHEY and SVGAGI. The CDR3 has 14 residues. CDR3 bases: TGTGCCAGCAGAACAAACGGGATCCAAGAGACCCAGTACTTC. Its protein product is CASRTNGIQETQYF.

The rearrangement uses TRBV7-9 and TRBJ2-5, with TRBD1 as a possible D gene (6 bases). Germline values: CDR1 SEHNR, CDR2 FQNEAQ (reference sequence). V was cut by 4 bases and J by 5 bases, with 17 bases left in between. CDR3 length: 15 amino acids. CDR3 in amino acids: CASSSGQWPVETQYF. DNA of the CDR3: TGTGCCAGCAGCTCCGGACAGTGGCCCGTGGAGACCCAGTACTTC.

This clone was recorded once. The chain carries TRBV5-4 and TRBJ2-2; D call uncertain. This CDR3 spans 16 amino acids. Deletions cut 0 bases from V and 7 bases from J, with 16 bases between. Germline CDR1 and CDR2: SGHNT and YYREEE (reference sequence). CDR3 in DNA: TGTGCCAGCAGCTTGGGAAAGTTTATCAGTGACGGGGAGCTGTTTTTT. Translation gives CASSLGKFISDGELFF.

The rearrangement uses TRBV7-2 and TRBJ1-1, with D unresolved. The V and J ends lost 5 bases and 0 bases respectively, with 7 bases between them. Germline assignment: CDR1 SGHTA and CDR2 FQGNSA. CDR3 length: 13 residues. CDR3 bases: TGTGCCAGCAGCCCATTCATGAACACTGAAGCTTTCTTT. Its translation is CASSPFMNTEAFF.

V gene TRBV7-9 combines with J gene TRBJ1-1; TRBD1 agrees at 8 bases. J was trimmed by 2 bases and V by 3 bases; bases with no gene match: 8. Germline V gene lookup returns CDR1 SEHNR and CDR2 FQNEAQ (reference sequence). This CDR3 comprises 16 residues. Here the CDR3 DNA reads TGTGCCAGCAGCTTCCCCGGGACAGGAGTTAACACTGAAGCTTTCTTT. Protein product: CASSFPGTGVNTEAFF. The whole variable domain, remainder taken from reference TRBV7-9 and TRBJ1-1, is DTGVSQNPRHKITKRGQNVTFRCDPISEHNRLYWYRQTLGQGPEFLTYFQNEAQLEKSRLLSDRFSAERPKGSFSTLEIQRTEQGDSAMYLCASSFPGTGVNTEAFFGQGTRLTVV.

The chain carries TRBV6-6 and TRBJ2-5; TRBD1 matches at 10 bases. The CDR3 totals 15 residues. The germline CDR1 and CDR2 sequences are MNHNY and SVGAGI (reference sequence). J lost 4 bases, V lost 6 bases, and 8 bases had no gene match. DNA of the CDR3: TGTGCCAGCAGGCGAGTGACAGGGGGCAGAGAGACCCAGTACTTC. Its protein product is CASRRVTGGRETQYF.

The DNA for the CDR3 is TGTGCCAGCAGCAAAGGTAGAGCAGGGCTTATCCTTAGCTCCTACGAGCAGTACTTC. Amino acids: CASSKGRAGLILSSYEQYF. This chain connects TRBV21-1 to TRBJ2-7; TRBD1 reflects the table's D call only, with no check against the DNA. TRBV21-1 represents a pseudogene. The CDR3 is 19 residues long.

V is TRBV7-9 and J is TRBJ2-1; D unclear. Germline lookup yields CDR1 SEHNR and CDR2 FQNEAQ (reference sequence). The CDR3 has 16 residues. V lost 1 base and J lost 0, with 10 bases in between. Here the CDR3 reads CASSLVFLDSYNEQFF. The CDR3 nucleotides read TGTGCCAGCAGCTTAGTCTTTCTAGACTCCTACAATGAGCAGTTCTTC.

The chain recombines TRBV5-1 with TRBJ2-5; possible D gene TRBD1, 5 bases. This CDR3 comprises 14 residues. The V gene lost 0 bases and the J gene lost 5 bases, with 11 bases spanning the gap. From germline, CDR1 is SGHRS and CDR2 YFSETQ. CDR3 coding DNA: TGCGCCAGCAGCTTGGATCCTGGGGCTGAGACCCAGTACTTC. Protein sequence: CASSLDPGAETQYF.

The table lists this clone with a count of one. V is TRBV4-1 and J is TRBJ2-1; unclear D gene. The CDR3 runs to 12 residues. With 3 bases removed from V and 4 bases from J, the gap between germline ends came to 4 bases. Germline CDR1 is MGHRA and CDR2 is YSYEKL. CDR3 coding DNA: TGCGCCAGCAGCCATCGGTACAATGAGCAGTTCTTC. This sequence encodes CASSHRYNEQFF.